One and the same sample provided the 19 T cell receptor beta chains below, sequenced in a study of blood T cell repertoires in COVID-19 (dated by TCRdb to 2020 to 2021). The library was obtained by the immunoSEQ multiplex PCR assay. Sourced from immuneACCESS, this table was stored by TCRdb with only in-frame sequences that have V and J called. A share of the clones is absent; for the studies checked, an unresolved V gene accounts for under half, and the remainder has no known explanation. In this sample the table shows over 200,000 clones, just over 85% of which occur a single time. The top ten constitute roughly 11% of the sample. The sample comprised peripheral blood. All receptors derive from a man in his fifties with COVID-19, enrolled during active disease.

J is TRBJ2-7 and V is TRBV6-6; tentative D call: TRBD1 (5 bases). V lost 5 bases, J lost 7 bases, and 15 bases lay in between. In germline, CDR1 is MNHNY, CDR2 SVGAGI (reference sequence). The CDR3 covers 13 residues. The CDR3 bases are TGTGCCAGCAGTCCCACGACAGCCTCAGAGCAGTACTTC. Its translation: CASSPTTASEQYF.

The rearrangement uses TRBV7-3 and TRBJ2-1, with 10 bases aligning to TRBD1. The germline V gene encodes CDR1 SGHTA and CDR2 FQGTGA. CDR3 size: 17 residues. With 0 bases clipped from V and 2 bases from J, the junction kept 4 bases outside the gene matches. In nucleotides, the CDR3 is TGTGCCAGCAGCTTAACGCCGGGACAGGGGCCCTACAATGAGCAGTTCTTC. The encoded protein is CASSLTPGQGPYNEQFF.

The chain links TRBV30 to TRBJ2-1, with D unclear. V was clipped by 0 bases and J by 5 bases, with 8 bases between them. Germline-derived CDR1 and CDR2 are GTSNPN and SVGIG (reference sequence). The CDR3 loop spans 13 amino acids. The CDR3 region has the DNA TGTGCCTGGAGTGTAACCAGTAACAATGAGCAGTTCTTC. Amino acid sequence: CAWSVTSNNEQFF.

The chain carries TRBV27 and TRBJ2-3, with D perhaps matching TRBD2 (6 bases). Germline V gene sequence: CDR1 MNHEY, CDR2 SMNVEV (reference sequence). V lost 6 bases and J lost 3, with 19 bases in between. CDR3 length equals 16 residues. CDR3 DNA sequence: TGTGCCAGCAGGACCCTCGCGGGACCCCAAACAGATACGCAGTATTTT. This gives the protein CASRTLAGPQTDTQYF.

The CDR3 spells CASSLRVPGAQYF. CDR3 bases: TGTGCCAGCAGCCTGCGTGTGCCGGGGGCCCAGTACTTC. V is TRBV3-1 (or the pseudogene TRBV3-2) and J is TRBJ2-5, with a possible D match to TRBD2 (6 bases). Germline V gene lookup returns CDR1 LGHDT and CDR2 YNNKEL (reference sequence). The CDR3 extends over 13 amino acids. The germline V and J ends were trimmed by 4 bases and 9 bases, with 15 bases remaining between them.

This chain joins TRBV5-1 and TRBJ2-1, with 8 bases that match TRBD2. The CDR3 runs 18 residues. Germline V CDR1 and CDR2: SGHRS, YFSETQ. The junction had 15 bases not matched to a gene; V was cut back by 0 bases and J by 7 bases. The CDR3 coding sequence is TGCGCCAGCAGCTTGGGTGGCGGGAGGCCACCCTCGGGGAATGAGCAGTTCTTC. Translation gives CASSLGGGRPPSGNEQFF.

The V call is TRBV6-2 or TRBV6-3, the J call TRBJ1-5; weak D call: TRBD1 (6 bases). There are 17 residues in the CDR3. CDR1 and CDR2 (germline): MNHEY, SVGEGT. V lost 0 bases, J lost 2 bases, and 14 bases lay in between. Here the CDR3 reads CASSYSTGRGGNQPQHF. The CDR3 nucleotides read TGTGCCAGCAGTTACTCGACCGGGAGGGGGGGCAATCAGCCCCAGCATTTT.

This clone has only one observation. The J gene is TRBJ2-2, the V gene TRBV23-1; tentative D call: TRBD1 (6 bases). TRBV23-1 is treated as an ORF (open reading frame) with a function not yet certain. V was trimmed by 2 bases and J by 3 bases, leaving 13 bases between them. The CDR3 runs 16 residues. The CDR3 is CASSQNRDTYTGELFF. The CDR3 coding sequence is TGCGCCAGCAGTCAAAACCGGGACACATACACCGGGGAGCTGTTTTTT.

The V and J genes are TRBV18 and TRBJ2-3; no clear D. The CDR3 covers 13 residues. Germline loops: CDR1 KGHSH, CDR2 LQKENI. Trimming cost V 2 bases and J 5 bases, with 8 bases left between them. In nucleotides, the CDR3 is TGTGCCAGCTCACCATTCGAGGAAGATACGCAGTATTTT. Translated: CASSPFEEDTQYF.

This sequence joins TRBV19 and TRBJ1-4, with D possibly TRBD1 on 5 matching bases. The CDR3 loop spans 14 amino acids. The V and J ends lost 1 base and 2 bases respectively, with 5 bases between them. The V gene's germline CDR1 is LNHDA and CDR2 SQIVND (reference sequence). CDR3 DNA: TGTGCCAGTAGTATAGGACAGACTAATGAAAAACTGTTTTTT. Residues: CASSIGQTNEKLFF.

J is TRBJ1-4 and V is TRBV11-2; 7 bases are shared with TRBD1. Germline V gene sequence: CDR1 SGHAT, CDR2 FQNNGV. J lost 7 bases, V lost 1 base, and 6 bases had no gene match. The CDR3 loop spans 15 amino acids. CDR3 protein: CASSLGDRAIEKLFF. CDR3 coding DNA: TGTGCCAGCAGCTTAGGAGACAGGGCTATTGAAAAACTGTTTTTT.

This clone was picked up one time. The same CDR3 is also encoded by other DNA sequences in this sample. V is TRBV30 and J is TRBJ1-5; 8 nucleotides align to TRBD1. CDR3 length equals 14 residues. Unmatched junction bases numbered 5, after V lost 3 bases and J lost 4 bases. CDR1 GTSNPN and CDR2 SVGIG come from the germline V gene (reference sequence). The CDR3 sequence is CAWSGGQENQPQHF. The DNA for the CDR3 is TGTGCCTGGAGCGGGGGACAGGAGAATCAGCCCCAGCATTTT.

V is TRBV18 and J is TRBJ2-7; weak D call: TRBD1 (5 bases). The CDR3 has 15 amino acids. Germline V CDR1 and CDR2: KGHSH, LQKENI. Trimming cost V 2 bases and J 0 bases, with 11 bases left between them. The CDR3 DNA is TGTGCCAGCTCACCAACTCAGGGTATCTCCTACGAGCAGTACTTC. Protein sequence: CASSPTQGISYEQYF.

The rearrangement links TRBV28 to TRBJ1-2, with 7 bases aligning to TRBD1. This CDR3 contains 15 residues. The V gene's germline CDR1 is MDHEN and CDR2 SYDVKM. V lost 5 bases and J lost 7; bases outside the gene matches: 13. CDR3: CASSPVDRDSGGYTF. The CDR3 bases are TGTGCCAGCAGTCCGGTCGACAGGGATTCGGGTGGCTACACCTTC.

This clone was observed a few times. V gene TRBV6-2 or TRBV6-3 combines with J gene TRBJ2-3; 10 bases agree with TRBD1. This CDR3 has 14 amino acids. The germline V gene encodes CDR1 MNHEY and CDR2 SVGEGT. Trimming at V came to 11 bases and at J to 4 bases, leaving 9 bases not matched to a gene. The CDR3 sequence: CAGSWDRGSDTQYF. As DNA, the CDR3 is TGTGCCGGAAGTTGGGACAGGGGTTCAGATACGCAGTATTTT.

This clone has only one observation. The chain uses TRBV12-2 and TRBJ2-3; the DNA was not compared with TRBD2, the D call given in the table. TRBV12-2 is labeled a pseudogene. CDR3 length equals 16 residues. The CDR3 DNA follows: TGTGCAAGTCGCTTAGCTAGCGGGAGCCGGACAGATACGCAGTATTTT. Encoded protein: CASRLASGSRTDTQYF.

The chain has TRBV6-2 or TRBV6-3 and TRBJ2-3, with a possible D match to TRBD2 (5 bases). Germline V gene sequence: CDR1 MNHEY, CDR2 SVGEGT. The germline V and J ends were trimmed by 4 bases and 7 bases, with 15 bases remaining between them. The CDR3 runs 14 residues. This CDR3 reads CASSSTTRGYTQYF. The CDR3 DNA sequence: TGTGCCAGCAGTTCCACCACCCGAGGGTATACGCAGTATTTT.

V is TRBV2 and J is TRBJ2-1; 8 bases are shared with TRBD2. Germline V lookup: CDR1 SNHLY, CDR2 FYNNEI. Trimming removed 4 bases from V and 7 bases from J; junction bases left unmatched: 12. CDR3 length: 16 amino acids. CDR3 nucleotide sequence: TGTGCCAGCAGTGGTCCGAGCGGGAGTGGTAGGAATGAGCAGTTCTTC. Translated, it gives CASSGPSGSGRNEQFF.

V gene TRBV10-3 combines with J gene TRBJ2-1; TRBD2 matches at 7 bases. V lost 4 bases and J lost 5; bases outside the gene matches: 5. In germline, CDR1 is ENHRY, CDR2 SYGVKD. The CDR3 totals 14 residues. DNA for the CDR3: TGTGCCATCAGTGCCGGGACTACAGACAATGAGCAGTTCTTC. Translating gives CAISAGTTDNEQFF.